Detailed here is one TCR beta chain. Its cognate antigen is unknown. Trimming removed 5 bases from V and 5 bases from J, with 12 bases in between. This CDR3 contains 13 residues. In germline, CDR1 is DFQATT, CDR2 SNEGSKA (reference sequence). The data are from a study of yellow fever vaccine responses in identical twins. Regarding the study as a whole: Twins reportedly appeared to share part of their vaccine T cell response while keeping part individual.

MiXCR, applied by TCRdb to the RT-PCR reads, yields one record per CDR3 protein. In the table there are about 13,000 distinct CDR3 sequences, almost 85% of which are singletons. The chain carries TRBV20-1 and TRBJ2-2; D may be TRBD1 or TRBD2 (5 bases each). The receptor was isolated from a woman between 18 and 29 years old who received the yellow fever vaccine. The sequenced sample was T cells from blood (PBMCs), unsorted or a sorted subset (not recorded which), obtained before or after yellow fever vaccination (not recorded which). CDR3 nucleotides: TGCAGTGCTTCGGGACCTGGGACCGGGGAGCTGTTTTTT. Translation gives CSASGPGTGELFF.